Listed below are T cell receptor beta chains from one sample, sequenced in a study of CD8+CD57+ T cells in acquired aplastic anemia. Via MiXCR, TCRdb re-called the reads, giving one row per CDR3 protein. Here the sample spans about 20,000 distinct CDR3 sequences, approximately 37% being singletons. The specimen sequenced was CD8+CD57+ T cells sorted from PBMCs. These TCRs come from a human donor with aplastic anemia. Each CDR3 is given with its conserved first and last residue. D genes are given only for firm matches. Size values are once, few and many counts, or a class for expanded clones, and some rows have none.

CDR3nt: TGCAGTGCTAGAGTAGTAGCGGGAGGTCTCCTCAAAGACATTCAGTACTTC
CDR3aa: CSARVVAGGLLKDIQYF
d_gene: TRBD2
abundance: -
v_gene: TRBV20-1
j_gene: TRBJ2-4
len: 17

CDR3nt: TGTGCCAGCAGGAAGGATTTCTCCTACGAGCAGTACTTC
CDR3aa: CASRKDFSYEQYF
d_gene: -
abundance: -
v_gene: TRBV27
j_gene: TRBJ2-7
len: 13

CDR3nt: TGTGCCACGCAGGCCACGAGAGGGGCGGGCAATGAGCAGTTCTTC
CDR3aa: CATQATRGAGNEQFF
d_gene: -
abundance: -
v_gene: TRBV7-6
j_gene: TRBJ2-1
len: 15

CDR3nt: TGCGCCAGCAGCCCCCCAGGGGACAGACTTACTAACTATGGCTACACCTTC
CDR3aa: CASSPPGDRLTNYGYTF
d_gene: TRBD1
abundance: -
v_gene: TRBV4-1
j_gene: TRBJ1-2
len: 17

CDR3nt: TGTGCCATCGAGCCTACTCCGGGCACTGAAGCTTTCTTT
CDR3aa: CAIEPTPGTEAFF
d_gene: -
abundance: few
v_gene: TRBV10-3
j_gene: TRBJ1-1
len: 13

CDR3nt: TGTGCCAGCAGTGAACTGTCAGATACGCAGTATTTT
CDR3aa: CASSELSDTQYF
d_gene: -
abundance: few
v_gene: TRBV2
j_gene: TRBJ2-3
len: 12

CDR3nt: TGTGCCAGCAACGGACTAGCGGTTGGCGAGCAGTTCTTC
CDR3aa: CASNGLAVGEQFF
d_gene: TRBD2
abundance: -
v_gene: TRBV6-2/TRBV6-3
j_gene: TRBJ2-1
len: 13

CDR3nt: TGTGCCATCAGTACCTTCGACCGGGGGGTGGACACTGAAGCTTTCTTT
CDR3aa: CAISTFDRGVDTEAFF
d_gene: -
abundance: few
v_gene: TRBV10-3
j_gene: TRBJ1-1
len: 16

CDR3nt: TGCAGCGTTGAAAGGGGGGGCTGGACTGAAGCTTTCTTT
CDR3aa: CSVERGGWTEAFF
d_gene: -
abundance: -
v_gene: TRBV29-1
j_gene: TRBJ1-1
len: 13

CDR3nt: TGCAGTGCTAGAGAGTCTGGGGGCAGCAATTCACCCCTCCACTTT
CDR3aa: CSARESGGSNSPLHF
d_gene: -
abundance: -
v_gene: TRBV20-1
j_gene: TRBJ1-6
len: 15

CDR3nt: TGCAGTGCTAGAGGAATTCGGGGGTCCTACGAGCAGTACTTC
CDR3aa: CSARGIRGSYEQYF
d_gene: -
abundance: -
v_gene: TRBV20-1
j_gene: TRBJ2-7
len: 14

CDR3nt: TGTGCCAGCAGCGCCAGGAGCGGGGGGGCACATGAGCAGTTCTTC
CDR3aa: CASSARSGGAHEQFF
d_gene: TRBD2
abundance: few
v_gene: TRBV9
j_gene: TRBJ2-1
len: 15

CDR3nt: TGCGCCAGCAGCTTTTCAGGGCGCGAGCAGTACTTC
CDR3aa: CASSFSGREQYF
d_gene: -
abundance: -
v_gene: TRBV5-1
j_gene: TRBJ2-7
len: 12

CDR3nt: TGTGCCAGCAGCGTAGGGACACCTTACAATGAGCAGTTCTTC
CDR3aa: CASSVGTPYNEQFF
d_gene: -
abundance: -
v_gene: TRBV9
j_gene: TRBJ2-1
len: 14

CDR3nt: TGTGCCACGCCACTCCGACAGACCGCGAACGCCGGGGAGCTGTTTTTT
CDR3aa: CATPLRQTANAGELFF
d_gene: -
abundance: -
v_gene: TRBV15
j_gene: TRBJ2-2
len: 16

CDR3nt: TGTGCCAGCAGTTTAATTGGGGAGGTCCAGTACTTC
CDR3aa: CASSLIGEVQYF
d_gene: -
abundance: -
v_gene: TRBV27
j_gene: TRBJ2-5
len: 12

CDR3nt: TGTGCCAGCAGCACCTATGGACTAGCGGGAGAAGAGACCCAGTACTTC
CDR3aa: CASSTYGLAGEETQYF
d_gene: TRBD2
abundance: -
v_gene: TRBV9
j_gene: TRBJ2-5
len: 16

CDR3nt: TGTGCCTGGAGTGTCGGTGGCGGGGGCTACGAGCAGTACTTC
CDR3aa: CAWSVGGGGYEQYF
d_gene: TRBD2
abundance: -
v_gene: TRBV29-1
j_gene: TRBJ2-7
len: 14

CDR3nt: TGCAGTGCTAGATTAGCGGGGGAACCCTACGAGCAGTACTTC
CDR3aa: CSARLAGEPYEQYF
d_gene: TRBD2
abundance: -
v_gene: TRBV20-1
j_gene: TRBJ2-7
len: 14

CDR3nt: TGTGCCAGCAGCTTTGGACATGGCGAGCAGTACTTC
CDR3aa: CASSFGHGEQYF
d_gene: -
abundance: -
v_gene: TRBV7-9
j_gene: TRBJ2-7
len: 12

CDR3nt: TGTGCTAGTGGTTTGACAGGGGGTTCACCCCTCCACTTT
CDR3aa: CASGLTGGSPLHF
d_gene: TRBD1
abundance: -
v_gene: TRBV12-5
j_gene: TRBJ1-6
len: 13

CDR3nt: TGCGCCAGCAGCCAAGCCTACTCCTATAATTCACCCCTCCACTTT
CDR3aa: CASSQAYSYNSPLHF
d_gene: -
abundance: many
v_gene: TRBV4-1
j_gene: TRBJ1-6
len: 15

CDR3nt: TGTGCCAGCAGCTTAGGCTCCAGCTTCAATCAGCCCCAGCATTTT
CDR3aa: CASSLGSSFNQPQHF
d_gene: -
abundance: few
v_gene: TRBV7-8
j_gene: TRBJ1-5
len: 15

CDR3nt: TGTGCCACCAGTGATTTTAGGGGTCCTTTCTACGAGCAGTACTTC
CDR3aa: CATSDFRGPFYEQYF
d_gene: -
abundance: many
v_gene: TRBV24-1
j_gene: TRBJ2-7
len: 15

CDR3nt: TGTGCCAGCAGTGGGACAGGGGGCAGGAATGAGCAGTTCTTC
CDR3aa: CASSGTGGRNEQFF
d_gene: TRBD1
abundance: -
v_gene: TRBV6-4
j_gene: TRBJ2-1
len: 14

CDR3nt: TGCAGTGCTAGAGATTACAGGGGATCGGGAAACACCATATATTTT
CDR3aa: CSARDYRGSGNTIYF
d_gene: TRBD1
abundance: -
v_gene: TRBV20-1
j_gene: TRBJ1-3
len: 15

CDR3nt: TGCAGTGCTGCCACGTTAGAGCGGGAGTCTGCTGAGCAGTTCTTC
CDR3aa: CSAATLERESAEQFF
d_gene: TRBD2
abundance: many
v_gene: TRBV20-1
j_gene: TRBJ2-1
len: 15

CDR3nt: TGTGCCAGCAGCTTAACATGGACTAGCGGTTACAATGAGCAGTTCTTC
CDR3aa: CASSLTWTSGYNEQFF
d_gene: TRBD2
abundance: few
v_gene: TRBV7-3
j_gene: TRBJ2-1
len: 16

CDR3nt: TGTGCAACCCAGGGGCCGCCGATTCAAGAGACCCAGTACTTC
CDR3aa: CATQGPPIQETQYF
d_gene: -
abundance: -
v_gene: TRBV2
j_gene: TRBJ2-5
len: 14

CDR3nt: TGTGCCACCAGTGAGGGAGCCACAGATACGCAGTATTTT
CDR3aa: CATSEGATDTQYF
d_gene: -
abundance: many
v_gene: TRBV24-1
j_gene: TRBJ2-3
len: 13

CDR3nt: TGTGCCAGCAGTCAGGACCGTTGGGAGACCCAGTACTTC
CDR3aa: CASSQDRWETQYF
d_gene: -
abundance: -
v_gene: TRBV2
j_gene: TRBJ2-5
len: 13

CDR3nt: TGTGCCAGCAGCTTCGAGAAGATCCACAATTCACCCCTCCACTTT
CDR3aa: CASSFEKIHNSPLHF
d_gene: -
abundance: -
v_gene: TRBV5-4
j_gene: TRBJ1-6
len: 15

CDR3nt: TGTGCCAGCAGTGATTACCTACCTTCAACTAATGAAAAACTGTTTTTT
CDR3aa: CASSDYLPSTNEKLFF
d_gene: -
abundance: -
v_gene: TRBV2
j_gene: TRBJ1-4
len: 16

CDR3nt: TGCAGTGCTAGAGCTGAAGCGGGGGAGACCCAGTACTTC
CDR3aa: CSARAEAGETQYF
d_gene: TRBD2
abundance: many
v_gene: TRBV20-1
j_gene: TRBJ2-5
len: 13

CDR3nt: TGTGCCAGCAGCTTACCCGGAGGGGGGGTCTACGAGCAGTACTTC
CDR3aa: CASSLPGGGVYEQYF
d_gene: -
abundance: -
v_gene: TRBV11-2
j_gene: TRBJ2-7
len: 15

CDR3nt: TGCGCCAGCAGCTCGGTAGCGGGAGGGAAAGAAGAGACCCAGTACTTC
CDR3aa: CASSSVAGGKEETQYF
d_gene: TRBD2
abundance: -
v_gene: TRBV5-1
j_gene: TRBJ2-5
len: 16

CDR3nt: TGTGCCAGTAGTATCGGGGATCCAATCCTCTTT
CDR3aa: CASSIGDPILF
d_gene: -
abundance: -
v_gene: TRBV19
j_gene: TRBJ1-1
len: 11

CDR3nt: TGTGCCAGCAGTGACGCTAGCGGGGACACCGGGGAGCTGTTTTTT
CDR3aa: CASSDASGDTGELFF
d_gene: TRBD2
abundance: -
v_gene: TRBV6-1
j_gene: TRBJ2-2
len: 15

CDR3nt: TGTGCCAGCAGTGCCAGTGGGACCCCCTCGGATACGCAGTATTTT
CDR3aa: CASSASGTPSDTQYF
d_gene: -
abundance: many
v_gene: TRBV6-4
j_gene: TRBJ2-3
len: 15

CDR3nt: TGTGCCAGCAGCCAAGATGGGGGGCCCACTGACACAGATACGCAGTATTTT
CDR3aa: CASSQDGGPTDTDTQYF
d_gene: -
abundance: -
v_gene: TRBV4-2
j_gene: TRBJ2-3
len: 17

CDR3nt: TGTGCCACCTCGGGGTACAGGGGCACAGATACGCAGTATTTT
CDR3aa: CATSGYRGTDTQYF
d_gene: -
abundance: few
v_gene: TRBV19
j_gene: TRBJ2-3
len: 14

CDR3nt: TGTGCCAGCAGCCGGACGCAAGACACCTCCTACGAGCAGTACTTC
CDR3aa: CASSRTQDTSYEQYF
d_gene: -
abundance: -
v_gene: TRBV7-9
j_gene: TRBJ2-7
len: 15

CDR3nt: TGTGCCAGCGGGGACCCTAGTTCACCCCTCCACTTT
CDR3aa: CASGDPSSPLHF
d_gene: -
abundance: few
v_gene: TRBV2
j_gene: TRBJ1-6
len: 12

CDR3nt: TGTGCCAGCAGCTTTGGGCCCGTTCAGCCGGGACAGGGGAAAGATACGCAGTATTTT
CDR3aa: CASSFGPVQPGQGKDTQYF
d_gene: TRBD1
abundance: -
v_gene: TRBV11-2
j_gene: TRBJ2-3
len: 19

CDR3nt: TGTGCCACCAGTGATGACAGGGAAGCCTACGAGCAGTACTTC
CDR3aa: CATSDDREAYEQYF
d_gene: TRBD1
abundance: -
v_gene: TRBV24-1
j_gene: TRBJ2-7
len: 14